Shown below are 26 T cell receptor beta chains from a single sample sequenced in a study of patients and donors after allogeneic stem cell transplantation. MiXCR, run by TCRdb on the RT-PCR reads, gives a single entry per CDR3 protein. This sample has 920,000 or so distinct CDR3 sequences, with roughly 18% found just once. Sequencing used blood, either unsorted or a sorted T cell fraction (not recorded which). The receptors were gathered from a human donor who was either an allogeneic HSCT recipient or a stem cell or donor lymphocyte infusion donor (not recorded which). It is not recorded whose cells these are; they may come from a transplant donor.

The chain joins TRBV6-1 to TRBJ1-4; no clear D. The CDR3 sequence is 16 residues long. CDR1 and CDR2 (germline): MNHNS, SASEGT. V was shortened by 2 bases and J by 2 bases, with 12 bases between the two germline ends. CDR3 residues: CASSEFGGWTNEKLFF. In DNA, the CDR3 is TGTGCCAGCAGTGAATTTGGAGGGTGGACTAATGAAAAACTGTTTTTT.

The rearrangement joins TRBV12-3 or TRBV12-4 to TRBJ2-5; 7 bases match TRBD1. V was clipped by 6 bases and J by 4 bases; unmatched bases: 5. The CDR3 totals 13 residues. CDR3: CASSLYRGETQYF. DNA of the CDR3: TGTGCCAGCAGCCTTTACAGGGGAGAGACCCAGTACTTC.

This clonotype was seen a few times. This chain connects TRBV10-3 to TRBJ1-1; 12 bases are a match to TRBD1. V lost 4 bases to trimming and J lost 11 bases; unmatched junction nucleotides: 11. The CDR3 contains 15 residues. CDR1 is ENHRY and CDR2 is SYGVKD in the germline V gene. CDR3 nucleotides: TGTGCCATCAGTGCCGAGGGACAGGGGGCCCTCCGGGCTTTCTTT. It yields the protein CAISAEGQGALRAFF.

The V gene is TRBV10-2, the J gene TRBJ2-7, with 13 bases lining up with TRBD2. Per germline, CDR1 WSHSY and CDR2 SAAADI. The trim removed 6 bases at V and 0 bases at J, leaving 11 bases unmatched. CDR3 length: 18 amino acids. DNA of the CDR3: TGCGCCAGCAGCCTGGGACTAGCGGGACCCCCGAGCTCCTACGAGCAGTACTTC. Protein sequence: CASSLGLAGPPSSYEQYF.

The chain joins TRBV27 to TRBJ1-2, with 10 positions matching TRBD1. Trimming at V came to 6 bases and at J to 4 bases, leaving 8 bases not matched to a gene. This CDR3 comprises 15 residues. Germline CDR1 MNHEY, CDR2 SMNVEV (reference sequence). The CDR3 sequence: CASRSPGTGVYGYTF. CDR3 nucleotides: TGTGCCAGCAGATCTCCCGGGACAGGGGTCTATGGCTACACCTTC.

The table lists this clonotype with a few counts. The rearrangement links TRBV4-2 to TRBJ1-4, with D perhaps TRBD1 (6 bases). The V gene's germline CDR1 is LGHNA and CDR2 YNFKEQ. Trimming stripped 5 bases from V and 7 bases from J, with 20 bases between. The CDR3 runs to 16 residues. In nucleotides, the CDR3 is TGTGCCAGCAGCGGAACGGTCAGGGGAGGAGGTGAAAAACTGTTTTTT. Translated, it gives CASSGTVRGGGEKLFF.

This clonotype was seen only a few times. V is TRBV11-2 and J is TRBJ2-5; D is possibly TRBD2 (5 bases). V dropped 1 base and J dropped 5 bases, with 14 bases sitting between them. Germline V CDR1 and CDR2: SGHAT, FQNNGV. The CDR3 is 15 amino acids. The CDR3 sequence is CASSLVGRSGETQYF. CDR3 nucleotide sequence: TGTGCCAGCAGCTTAGTGGGCAGGTCGGGGGAGACCCAGTACTTC.

This clonotype was counted a few times. The chain uses TRBV20-1 and TRBJ2-7; D is unresolved. The CDR3 spans 14 residues. CDR1 is DFQATT, CDR2 SNEGSKA, per germline (reference sequence). V lost 0 bases to trimming and J lost 4 bases, with 13 bases between them. CDR3 loop: CSARDPVGRYEQYF. In DNA, the CDR3 is TGCAGTGCTAGAGATCCGGTGGGCCGGTACGAGCAGTACTTC.

In its sample, this clonotype was seen a few times. The chain has TRBV4-1 and TRBJ1-3; TRBD1 matches 7 bases. The V and J ends lost 2 bases and 5 bases, in that order; junction bases with no gene match: 6. Germline CDR1 is MGHRA and CDR2 is YSYEKL. The CDR3 runs to 15 residues. CDR3: CASSQPRDRRNTIYF. The DNA of the CDR3 is TGCGCCAGCAGCCAACCCCGGGACAGAAGAAACACCATATATTTT.

This clonotype has more than one count but fewer than ten. The V gene is TRBV20-1, the J gene TRBJ1-2; 7 nucleotides agree with TRBD1. This CDR3 has 15 residues. CDR1 DFQATT and CDR2 SNEGSKA come from the germline V gene (reference sequence). V trimming: 0 bases; J trimming: 2 bases; junction bases outside the gene matches: 6. CDR3 region: CSARDRGGPNYGYTF. The CDR3 region has the DNA TGCAGTGCTAGAGATCGAGGGGGCCCCAACTATGGCTACACCTTC.

This clonotype was counted a few times. This rearrangement joins TRBV6-2 or TRBV6-3 to TRBJ1-5, with a weak D call TRBD1 (6 bases). CDR3 length equals 18 residues. CDR1 and CDR2 (germline): MNHEY, SVGEGT. The V end lost 5 bases, the J end lost 1 base, and 21 bases lay between the germline ends. CDR3 DNA sequence: TGTGCCAGCAGTCGGAACAGGGTTTTGGGTGGAAGCAATCAGCCCCAGCATTTT. Translating gives CASSRNRVLGGSNQPQHF.

In this sample, this clonotype turned up a few times. The CDR3 loop reads CSVRAGENYGYTF. CDR3 DNA sequence: TGCAGCGTGAGGGCAGGGGAGAACTATGGCTACACCTTC. V usage is TRBV29-1 and J usage is TRBJ1-2; maybe TRBD1 (6 bases). Trimming removed 6 bases at V and 2 bases at J, with 13 bases between. The CDR3 is 13 amino acids. Germline-derived CDR1 and CDR2 are SQVTM and ANQGSEA. The complete variable domain, with remaining parts taken from reference TRBV29-1 and TRBJ1-2, reads SAVISQKPSRDICQRGTSLTIQCQVDSQVTMMFWYRQQPGQSLTLIATANQGSEATYESGFVIDKFPISRPNLTFSTLTVSNMSPEDSSIYLCSVRAGENYGYTFGSGTRLTVV.

This clonotype came up a few times. This rearrangement joins TRBV18 to TRBJ2-7, with 10 bases fitting TRBD2. The CDR3 is 15 amino acids. Germline assignment: CDR1 KGHSH and CDR2 LQKENI. V lost 2 bases and J lost 5; bases outside the gene matches: 6. CDR3 protein: CASSPVAGGPNEQYF. DNA for the CDR3: TGTGCCAGCTCACCAGTAGCGGGAGGTCCTAACGAGCAGTACTTC.

This clonotype has just a few counts. This rearrangement joins TRBV7-2 to TRBJ2-7; D perhaps matches TRBD1 (5 bases). V was clipped by 1 base and J by 6 bases, with 7 bases between them. Germline CDR1 and CDR2: SGHTA and FQGNSA. This CDR3 region has 12 residues. CDR3 in amino acids: CASSLDRLEQYF. The CDR3 DNA follows: TGTGCCAGCAGCTTAGACAGGCTCGAGCAGTACTTC.

This clonotype was detected only a few times. The genes are TRBV5-1 and TRBJ2-2; D not resolved. V was cut by 0 bases and J by 0 bases, with 9 bases left in between. Germline CDR1 and CDR2: SGHRS and YFSETQ. CDR3 length: 16 residues. CDR3 DNA: TGCGCCAGCAGCTTGGGGGAACTCACGAACACCGGGGAGCTGTTTTTT. Its protein is CASSLGELTNTGELFF.

The gene calls are TRBV6-2 or TRBV6-3 and TRBJ2-3, with D hard to call. Germline V gene data show CDR1 as MNHEY and CDR2 as SVGEGT. The CDR3 is made up of 14 amino acids. V lost 5 bases, J lost 2 bases, and 11 bases lay in between. The CDR3: CASSASAYTDTQYF. Written as DNA, the CDR3 is TGTGCCAGCAGTGCTTCTGCCTACACAGATACGCAGTATTTT.

V is TRBV15 and J is TRBJ2-1; D is perhaps TRBD2 (5 bases). CDR1 and CDR2 from the germline V gene are LNHNV and YYDKDF (reference sequence). This CDR3 has 17 amino acids. V was shortened by 3 bases and J by 2 bases, with 17 bases between the two germline ends. CDR3 in amino acids: CATSSQFSEGPYNEQFF. In nucleotides, the CDR3 is TGTGCCACCAGCAGTCAATTCTCCGAGGGCCCCTACAATGAGCAGTTCTTC.

This chain joins TRBV11-1 and TRBJ2-5; 8 bases fit TRBD2. CDR1 and CDR2 (germline): SGHAT, FQDESV (reference sequence). CDR3 length: 16 amino acids. With 5 bases clipped from V and 1 base from J, the junction kept 9 bases outside the gene matches. The CDR3 bases are TGTGCCAGCAGCGTCGCCCCCGGGAGGGCCCAAGAGACCCAGTACTTC. It translates to CASSVAPGRAQETQYF. Supplemented by reference TRBV11-1 and TRBJ2-5, the full variable domain reads EAEVAQSPRYKITEKSQAVAFWCDPISGHATLYWYRQILGQGPELLVQFQDESVVDDSQLPKDRFSAERLKGVDSTLKIQPAELGDSAMYLCASSVAPGRAQETQYFGPGTRLLVL.

This chain connects TRBV11-2 to TRBJ1-1, with TRBD1 as a possible D gene (5 bases). This CDR3 spans 15 amino acids. Trimming took 8 bases from V and 4 from J, leaving 20 bases between them. The germline V gene encodes CDR1 SGHAT and CDR2 FQNNGV. The CDR3 loop reads CASFSGLGKSTEAFF. CDR3 DNA sequence: TGTGCCAGCTTCTCGGGACTCGGTAAAAGCACTGAAGCTTTCTTT.

This clonotype was seen many times. The chain is built from TRBV12-3 or TRBV12-4 and TRBJ2-1, with TRBD2 matching over 11 bases. The V and J ends lost 6 bases and 7 bases, in that order; junction bases with no gene match: 8. The CDR3 has 15 amino acids. This chain's CDR3 is CASRATTSGVNEQFF. In DNA, the CDR3 is TGTGCCAGCAGGGCAACGACTAGCGGGGTTAATGAGCAGTTCTTC.

The chain links TRBV9 to TRBJ2-1; the D is unclear. The V gene lost 3 bases and the J gene lost 3 bases, with 10 bases spanning the gap. Germline assignment: CDR1 SGDLS and CDR2 YYNGEE. This CDR3 is built from 14 residues. The CDR3: CASSASASYNEQFF. The CDR3 DNA is TGTGCCAGCAGCGCGAGCGCCAGCTACAATGAGCAGTTCTTC.

CDR3 nucleotides: TGTGCCAGCGGCCCCGGAATCGCAGATACGCAGTATTTT. Residues: CASGPGIADTQYF. V is TRBV5-4 and J is TRBJ2-3, with D hard to call. Germline V gene sequence: CDR1 SGHNT, CDR2 YYREEE (reference sequence). The germline V and J ends were trimmed by 7 bases and 4 bases, with 13 bases remaining between them. This CDR3 comprises 13 residues. The full variable domain, completed using reference TRBV5-4 and TRBJ2-3, is ETGVTQSPTHLIKTRGQQVTLRCSSQSGHNTVSWYQQALGQGPQFIFQYYREEENGRGNFPPRFSGLQFPNYSSELNVNALELDDSALYLCASGPGIADTQYFGPGTRLTVL.

This clonotype came up a few times. CDR3 sequence (DNA): TGTGCCAGCAGCTTAGAAGGCGGACCGACCTCCTACGAGCAGTACTTC. Amino acid sequence: CASSLEGGPTSYEQYF. The chain joins TRBV7-8 to TRBJ2-7; D uncertain. This CDR3 has 16 residues. In germline, CDR1 is SGHVS, CDR2 FQNEAQ. V was trimmed by 1 base and J by 0 bases, leaving 13 bases between them.

In this sample, this clonotype turned up many times. The rearrangement links TRBV20-1 to TRBJ1-6; D gene ambiguous. CDR1 is DFQATT and CDR2 is SNEGSKA in the germline V gene (reference sequence). The CDR3 runs to 14 residues. Trimming removed 3 bases from V and 12 bases from J, with 18 bases in between. This chain's CDR3 is CSARRTSGSQPLHF. CDR3 in DNA: TGCAGTGCTAGGAGGACTTCCGGGAGCCAACCCCTCCACTTT.

J is TRBJ2-1 and V is TRBV6-6; D not certain. The ends were cut back, 5 bases at V and 14 bases at J, with 13 bases in the middle. CDR1 MNHNY and CDR2 SVGAGI come from the germline V gene (reference sequence). The CDR3 length is 11 residues. CDR3 nucleotides: TGTGCCAGCAGTCCGGCTACAAATAAGTTCTTC. Protein: CASSPATNKFF.

This clonotype was seen a handful of times. The chain has TRBV29-1 and TRBJ2-1, with 7 bases identical to TRBD1. From germline, CDR1 is SQVTM and CDR2 ANQGSEA. The CDR3 spans 14 residues. The V and J ends lost 2 bases and 5 bases, in that order; junction bases with no gene match: 6. CDR3 nucleotide sequence: TGCAGCGTTGAACGGACAGGCAGGGACAATGAGCAGTTCTTC. Its protein is CSVERTGRDNEQFF.